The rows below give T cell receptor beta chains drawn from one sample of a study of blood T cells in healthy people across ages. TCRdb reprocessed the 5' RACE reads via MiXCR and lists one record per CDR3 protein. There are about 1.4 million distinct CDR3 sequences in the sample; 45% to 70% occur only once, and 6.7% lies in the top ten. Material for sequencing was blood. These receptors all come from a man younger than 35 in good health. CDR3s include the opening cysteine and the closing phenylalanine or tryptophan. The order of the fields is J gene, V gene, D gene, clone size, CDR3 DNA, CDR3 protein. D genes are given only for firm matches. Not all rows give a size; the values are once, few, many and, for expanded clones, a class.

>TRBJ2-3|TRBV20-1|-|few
TGCAGTGCTAGAGACACAGATACGCAGTATTTT
CSARDTDTQYF
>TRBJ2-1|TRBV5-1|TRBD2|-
TGCGCCAGCAGCTCCCCTCGGGCGGGGGAGGAGTGGAACAATGAGCAGTTCTTC
CASSSPRAGEEWNNEQFF
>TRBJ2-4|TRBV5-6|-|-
TGTGCCAGCAGCTTGAGGGGGGACATTCAGTACTTC
CASSLRGDIQYF
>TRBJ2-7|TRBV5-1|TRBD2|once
TGCGCCAGCAGCTTGGTGACGGGAGGTAGCCACTACGAGCAGTACTTC
CASSLVTGGSHYEQYF
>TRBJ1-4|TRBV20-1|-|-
TGCAGTGCTAGAGATCAGGGGACGCCTACAACTAATGAAAAACTGTTTTTT
CSARDQGTPTTNEKLFF
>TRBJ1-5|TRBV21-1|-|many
TGTGCCAGCAGCAAAGTCTGTGGAGTGAGGGGAAATCAGCCCCAGCATTTT
CASSKVCGVRGNQPQHF
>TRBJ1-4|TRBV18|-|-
TGTGCCAGCTCACCACCGGACTCATATGGGGTGGTTAATGAAAAACTGTTTTTT
CASSPPDSYGVVNEKLFF
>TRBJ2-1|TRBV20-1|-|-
TGCAGTGCGCACCACGTGGGCGAGCAGTTCTTC
CSAHHVGEQFF
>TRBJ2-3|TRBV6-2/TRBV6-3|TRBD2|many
TGTGCCAGCAGAACCCTAGCGGGGTCGGCTTCTAGCACAGATACGCAGTATTTT
CASRTLAGSASSTDTQYF
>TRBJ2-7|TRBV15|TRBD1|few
TGTGCCACCAGCAGAGATGTTGGACAGGGGGCCTACGAGCAGTACTTC
CATSRDVGQGAYEQYF
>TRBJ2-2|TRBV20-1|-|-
TGCAGTGTCGAGTGGGGGGGCCCCACCGGGGAGCTGTTTTTT
CSVEWGGPTGELFF
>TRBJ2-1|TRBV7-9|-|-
TGTGCCAGCAGCCACACTCCACTCAATGAGCAGTTCTTC
CASSHTPLNEQFF
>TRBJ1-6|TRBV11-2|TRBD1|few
TGTGCCAGCAGCTTAGGGGGACAGGGAAGATCACCCCTCCACTTT
CASSLGGQGRSPLHF
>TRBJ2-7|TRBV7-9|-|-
TGTGCCAGCAGTTCATTCCAGGGAGACGAGCAGTACTTC
CASSSFQGDEQYF
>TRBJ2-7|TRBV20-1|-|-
TGCAGTGCTAGATCGTCTCCCGGGACCCTCTACGAGCAGTACTTC
CSARSSPGTLYEQYF
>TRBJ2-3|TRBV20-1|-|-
TGCAGTGCTAGAGATTTACCGAGCCCTAGCACAGATACGCAGTATTTT
CSARDLPSPSTDTQYF
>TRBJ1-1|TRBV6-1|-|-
TGTGCCAGCAGAGTCCCGGGGGTCACTGAAGCTTTCTTT
CASRVPGVTEAFF
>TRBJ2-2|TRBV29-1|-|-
TGCAGCGTTGAAGATCGGGGGATAGAGACCGGGGAGCTGTTTTTT
CSVEDRGIETGELFF
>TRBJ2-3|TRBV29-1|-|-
TGCAGCGTCGCGGGACAGACGAGCACAGATACGCAGTATTTT
CSVAGQTSTDTQYF
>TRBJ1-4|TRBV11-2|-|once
TGTGCCAGCAGCTTAGATGCAGGGTGGAGGGAAAAACTGTTTTTT
CASSLDAGWREKLFF
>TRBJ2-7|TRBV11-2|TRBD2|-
TGTGCCAGCAGCTCACCCGGGGGGATCCAATACGAGCAGTACTTC
CASSSPGGIQYEQYF
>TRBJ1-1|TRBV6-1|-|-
TGTGCCAGCAGTGACGACGGGGTCACTGAAGCTTTCTTT
CASSDDGVTEAFF
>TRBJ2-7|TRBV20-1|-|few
TGCAGTGCTCGCAGTACTAGCAGCTACGAGCAGTACTTC
CSARSTSSYEQYF
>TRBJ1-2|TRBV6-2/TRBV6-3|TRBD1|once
TGTGCCAGCAGTCCTGCGCGGACAGGGGCCTATGGCTACACCTTC
CASSPARTGAYGYTF
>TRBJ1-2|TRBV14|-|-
TGTGCCAGCAGCCATCGGACAGTTAATATGAATGGCTACACCTTC
CASSHRTVNMNGYTF
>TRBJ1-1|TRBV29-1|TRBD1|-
TGCAGCGTTGAGCCGACAGGGGCCCCGGGCACTGAAGCTTTCTTT
CSVEPTGAPGTEAFF
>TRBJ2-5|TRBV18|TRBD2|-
TGTGCCAGCTCAGCAACTAGCGTCCAAGAGACCCAGTACTTC
CASSATSVQETQYF
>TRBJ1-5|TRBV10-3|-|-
TGTGCCATCAGTGAAGCACAAAATCTGGATCAGCCCCAGCATTTT
CAISEAQNLDQPQHF
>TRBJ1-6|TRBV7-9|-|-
TGTGCCAGCAGCTTAGTAGCAGGCGCCCCACGCCTCCACTTT
CASSLVAGAPRLHF